These 18 T cell receptor beta chains share one sample of origin, sequenced in a study of siplizumab effects on memory and regulatory T cells (dated by TCRdb to between 2018 and 2021). The receptor library was made with the immunoSEQ multiplex PCR assay. The table was pulled from immuneACCESS by TCRdb, which kept in-frame rearrangements only. Such tables lose some clones; where checked, under half of the loss comes from unresolved V genes, and the rest has no known cause. This sample holds 85,000 to 95,000 clones; around 94% were observed only once. The ten largest clones represent 0.3% of the sample. Source material: non-Treg CD4+ T cells sorted from blood. The cell subset or site label here, explained by the study, means: FACS-sorted unstimulated CD4+ non-regulatory T cells. These receptors were collected from a human donor in good health.

V gene TRBV20-1 combines with J gene TRBJ1-2; no clear D gene. Trimming left V 6 bases short and J 2 bases short, with 7 bases between. This CDR3 region has 11 residues. Germline loops: CDR1 DFQATT, CDR2 SNEGSKA (reference sequence). The CDR3 nucleotides read TGCAGTGCCGCCGACAACTATGGCTACACCTTC. This codes for CSAADNYGYTF.

V and J are TRBV7-9 and TRBJ1-5, with D possibly TRBD1 on 6 matching bases. The CDR3 loop spans 14 amino acids. Per the germline V gene, CDR1 is SEHNR and CDR2 is FQNEAQ (reference sequence). V lost 3 bases to trimming and J lost 4 bases, with 10 bases between them. CDR3 in amino acids: CASSLGGLNQPQHF. The CDR3 nucleotides are TGTGCCAGCAGCTTGGGGGGGCTAAATCAGCCCCAGCATTTT.

This rearrangement joins TRBV5-1 to TRBJ2-7; D call uncertain. Trimming took off 7 bases at V and 1 base at J, with 9 bases between the two ends. The length of the CDR3 is 12 residues. Germline CDR1 is SGHRS and CDR2 is YFSETQ. CDR3 coding DNA: TGCGCCAGCGGGCGGACGTCCTACGAGCAGTACTTC. It yields the protein CASGRTSYEQYF.

The chain couples TRBV18 to TRBJ2-5; D gene unclear. The CDR3 runs to 14 residues. CDR1 is KGHSH, CDR2 LQKENI, per germline. V was pared by 3 bases and J by 0 bases, with 8 bases between. CDR3 sequence (DNA): TGTGCCAGCTCACCCCGTCAGAACCAAGAGACCCAGTACTTC. Its protein product is CASSPRQNQETQYF.

This chain joins TRBV30 and TRBJ1-3; D call uncertain. CDR1 and CDR2 from the germline V gene are GTSNPN and SVGIG (reference sequence). The CDR3 is made up of 14 amino acids. The V end lost 4 bases, the J end lost 0 bases, and 10 bases lay between the germline ends. CDR3 DNA sequence: TGTGCCTGGAAGAGCATTGGCTCTGGAAACACCATATATTTT. This sequence encodes CAWKSIGSGNTIYF.

This clone came up once. The gene calls are TRBV6-5 and TRBJ2-3; no firm D call. The V gene's germline CDR1 is MNHEY and CDR2 SVGAGI. The V end lost 7 bases, the J end lost 0 bases, and 8 bases lay between the germline ends. This CDR3 comprises 13 residues. CDR3 in amino acids: CASNSPSTDTQYF. CDR3 nucleotides: TGTGCCAGCAACTCTCCTAGCACAGATACGCAGTATTTT.

This chain uses TRBV11-2 with TRBJ1-4; D is ambiguous. Trimming took 5 bases from V and 0 from J, leaving 13 bases between them. CDR3 size: 16 residues. Per the germline V gene, CDR1 is SGHAT and CDR2 is FQNNGV. This CDR3 is CASSTIRTSTNEKLFF. The CDR3 region has the DNA TGTGCCAGCAGCACCATCCGGACCTCAACTAATGAAAAACTGTTTTTT. The whole variable domain, remainder taken from reference TRBV11-2 and TRBJ1-4, is EAGVAQSPRYKIIEKRQSVAFWCNPISGHATLYWYQQILGQGPKLLIQFQNNGVVDDSQLPKDRFSAERLKGVDSTLKIQPAKLEDSAVYLCASSTIRTSTNEKLFFGSGTQLSVL.

The chain links TRBV29-1 to TRBJ2-2; D might be TRBD1 (7 bases). The germline gives CDR1 SQVTM, CDR2 ANQGSEA. The CDR3 consists of 13 residues. Trimming left V 4 bases short and J 5 bases short, with 11 bases between. The CDR3 region is CSVAGGGTGELFF. Written as DNA, the CDR3 is TGCAGCGTTGCAGGGGGAGGAACCGGGGAGCTGTTTTTT.

This clone has a single count. This sequence joins TRBV6-1 and TRBJ1-6, with 10 bases lining up with TRBD1. The V and J ends lost 4 bases and 0 bases, in that order; junction bases with no gene match: 6. Germline V gene data show CDR1 as MNHNS and CDR2 as SASEGT. The CDR3 has 18 residues. This CDR3 reads CASSVDRGPSSYNSPLHF. The DNA of the CDR3 is TGTGCCAGCAGTGTCGACAGGGGGCCCAGCTCCTATAATTCACCCCTCCACTTT.

The chain couples TRBV11-3 to TRBJ1-3, with D perhaps matching TRBD1 (5 bases). Between the trimmed V and J ends, which lost 4 bases and 4 bases, there was a span of 14 bases. The CDR3 extends over 15 amino acids. Looked up from germline, CDR1 is SGHNT and CDR2 is YENEEA. CDR3 coding DNA: TGTGCCAGCAGCTCCGGCGGGGGAACGGGAAACACCATATATTTT. Translating gives CASSSGGGTGNTIYF.

V and J are TRBV6-1 and TRBJ1-1; D possibly corresponds to TRBD1 (5 bases). The CDR3 runs to 17 residues. The germline V gene has CDR1 MNHNS and CDR2 SASEGT. V lost 4 bases and J 3 bases, leaving 21 bases between the germline ends. The chain's CDR3 is CASSVPEEGLWDTEAFF. The CDR3 coding sequence is TGTGCCAGCAGTGTTCCCGAGGAGGGGCTCTGGGACACTGAAGCTTTCTTT.

The chain uses TRBV5-1 and TRBJ2-2, with D maybe TRBD1 (5 bases). V was pared by 0 bases and J by 7 bases, with 16 bases between. Germline-derived CDR1 and CDR2 are SGHRS and YFSETQ. The CDR3 extends over 16 amino acids. The chain's CDR3 is CASSLAVIGDGGELFF. CDR3 bases: TGCGCCAGCAGCTTGGCCGTTATAGGGGATGGCGGGGAGCTGTTTTTT. Full variable domain (rest looked up from reference TRBV5-1 and TRBJ2-2): KAGVTQTPRYLIKTRGQQVTLSCSPISGHRSVSWYQQTPGQGLQFLFEYFSETQRNKGNFPGRFSGRQFSNSRSEMNVSTLELGDSALYLCASSLAVIGDGGELFFGEGSRLTVL.

The chain joins TRBV10-3 to TRBJ2-7, with D hard to call. The length of the CDR3 is 12 residues. The ends were cut back, 4 bases at V and 6 bases at J, with 10 bases in the middle. CDR1 and CDR2 (germline): ENHRY, SYGVKD. The chain's CDR3 is CAISALGGEQYF. The CDR3 DNA follows: TGTGCCATCAGTGCCCTAGGCGGCGAGCAGTACTTC.

This CDR3 is CASRTGSDRGYTF. The CDR3 nucleotides read TGTGCCAGCAGGACAGGGTCGGATAGGGGCTACACCTTC. The chain carries TRBV7-9 and TRBJ1-2; 7 bases align to TRBD1. The CDR3 is 13 amino acids. The trim removed 6 bases at V and 8 bases at J, leaving 9 bases unmatched. Germline CDR1 reads SEHNR; CDR2 reads FQNEAQ (reference sequence). Together with reference TRBV7-9 and TRBJ1-2, the CDR3 gives the full variable domain: DTGVSQNPRHKITKRGQNVTFRCDPISEHNRLYWYRQTLGQGPEFLTYFQNEAQLEKSRLLSDRFSAERPKGSFSTLEIQRTEQGDSAMYLCASRTGSDRGYTFGSGTRLTVV.

This rearrangement joins TRBV6-4 to TRBJ2-1; a weak D match, TRBD1 (5 bases). The CDR3 spans 13 residues. CDR1 is MRHNA and CDR2 is SNTAGT in the germline V gene. Trimming removed 6 bases at V and 4 bases at J, with 10 bases between. CDR3 DNA: TGTGCCAGCAGCAGAACAGGTTACAATGAGCAGTTCTTC. Translated: CASSRTGYNEQFF.

The chain couples TRBV6-1 to TRBJ2-7; D may be TRBD1 (6 bases). The V gene lost 10 bases and the J gene lost 0 bases, with 16 bases spanning the gap. Germline V gives CDR1 MNHNS, CDR2 SASEGT. The CDR3 sequence is 14 residues long. The CDR3 protein is CATLDRTFSYEQYF. In DNA form, the CDR3 reads TGTGCCACCCTCGACAGGACTTTCTCCTACGAGCAGTACTTC.

This chain connects TRBV18 to TRBJ2-3; 8 bases line up with TRBD2. CDR1 is KGHSH, CDR2 LQKENI, per germline. The ends lost 4 bases at V and 0 bases at J; junction bases unmatched: 9. The CDR3 runs to 17 residues. The CDR3 loop is CASSLAAAGESTDTQYF. Here the CDR3 DNA reads TGTGCCAGCTCACTGGCGGCAGCGGGAGAGAGCACAGATACGCAGTATTTT.

This chain uses TRBV5-1 with TRBJ2-1; D tentatively reads TRBD1 or TRBD2 (6 bases each). This CDR3 contains 15 residues. CDR1 is SGHRS, CDR2 YFSETQ, per germline. The V end lost 0 bases, the J end lost 4 bases, and 11 bases lay between the germline ends. CDR3 bases: TGCGCCAGCAGCTTGGGCAGGGGACTGTACAATGAGCAGTTCTTC. Translated: CASSLGRGLYNEQFF.